The 5 T cell receptor beta chains given below trace back to one sample, sequenced in a study of cytomegalovirus exposure and HLA in healthy donors. Vbeta (60) and Jbeta (13) primers were used in the PCR. Here immunoSEQ multiplex PCR was the method, and the copy in TCRdb shows in-frame clones only, minus some. The profile shows 85,000 to 100,000 clones, 70% to 80% of them singletons. The sample was PBMCs. The receptors derive from a male donor in good health and CMV-seropositive.

The V gene is TRBV27, the J gene TRBJ1-1; D is uncertain. Per the germline V gene, CDR1 is MNHEY and CDR2 is SMNVEV (reference sequence). This CDR3 has 15 residues. V was trimmed by 4 bases and J by 1 base, leaving 13 bases between them. Written as DNA, the CDR3 is TGTGCCAGCAGTTCGAAAATTTACACGAACACTGAAGCTTTCTTT. Its protein product is CASSSKIYTNTEAFF.

The rearrangement links TRBV9 to TRBJ2-1; the match to TRBD2 covers 10 bases. Germline-derived CDR1 and CDR2 are SGDLS and YYNGEE. V shed 2 bases and J 4 bases; nucleotides not matched to a gene: 3. The CDR3 consists of 15 residues. The CDR3 DNA follows: TGTGCCAGCAGCGTTAGCGGGGGGAGGTACAATGAGCAGTTCTTC. Encoded protein: CASSVSGGRYNEQFF. The whole variable domain, remainder taken from reference TRBV9 and TRBJ2-1, is DSGVTQTPKHLITATGQRVTLRCSPRSGDLSVYWYQQSLDQGLQFLIQYYNGEERAKGNILERFSAQQFPDLHSELNLSSLELGDSALYFCASSVSGGRYNEQFFGPGTRLTVL.

This sequence joins TRBV15 and TRBJ1-5; D remains unclear. Germline values: CDR1 LNHNV, CDR2 YYDKDF (reference sequence). Trimming took off 0 bases at V and 6 bases at J, with 6 bases between the two ends. The CDR3 sequence is 13 residues long. The CDR3 nucleotides read TGTGCCACCAGCAGAGATCGCGGTCAGCCCCAGCATTTT. Its translation is CATSRDRGQPQHF.

This chain uses TRBV29-1 with TRBJ2-3; 7 positions agree with TRBD1. V was pared by 3 bases and J by 0 bases, with 6 bases of the junction left unmatched. This CDR3 region has 15 residues. Looked up from germline, CDR1 is SQVTM and CDR2 is ANQGSEA. CDR3 DNA: TGCAGCGTTGATCCTTGGACAGGTAGCACAGATACGCAGTATTTT. Translation gives CSVDPWTGSTDTQYF.

The chain links TRBV7-2 to TRBJ1-1; 10 bases map to TRBD1. J gave up 3 bases and V 1 base, and 8 bases lay outside the gene matches. This CDR3 contains 17 residues. Germline V CDR1 and CDR2: SGHTA, FQGNSA. CDR3 nucleotides: TGTGCCAGCAGCTTAGGTTACGGGACAGGGGTCGACACTGAAGCTTTCTTT. Protein product: CASSLGYGTGVDTEAFF. Combining the CDR3 with reference TRBV7-2 and TRBJ1-1 gives the whole variable domain GAGVSQSPSNKVTEKGKDVELRCDPISGHTALYWYRQSLGQGLEFLIYFQGNSAPDKSGLPSDRFSAERTGGSVSTLTIQRTQQEDSAVYLCASSLGYGTGVDTEAFFGQGTRLTVV.